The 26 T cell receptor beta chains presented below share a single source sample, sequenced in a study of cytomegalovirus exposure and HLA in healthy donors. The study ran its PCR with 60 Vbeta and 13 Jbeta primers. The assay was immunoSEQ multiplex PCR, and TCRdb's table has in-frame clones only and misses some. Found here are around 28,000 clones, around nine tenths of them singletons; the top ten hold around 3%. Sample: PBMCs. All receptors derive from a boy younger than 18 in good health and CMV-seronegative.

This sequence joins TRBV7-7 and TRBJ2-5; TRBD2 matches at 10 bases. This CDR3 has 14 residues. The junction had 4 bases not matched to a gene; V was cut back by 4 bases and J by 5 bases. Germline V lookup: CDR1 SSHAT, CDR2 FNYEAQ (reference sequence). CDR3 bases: TGTGCCAGCAGCTCTAGCGGGGGTTGGGAGACCCAGTACTTC. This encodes CASSSSGGWETQYF.

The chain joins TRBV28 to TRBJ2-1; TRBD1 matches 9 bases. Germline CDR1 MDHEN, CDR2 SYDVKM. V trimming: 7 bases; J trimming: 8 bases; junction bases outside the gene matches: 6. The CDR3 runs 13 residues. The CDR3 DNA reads TGTGCCAGCACCACGGGACAGGGCTATGAGCAGTTCTTC. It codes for CASTTGQGYEQFF.

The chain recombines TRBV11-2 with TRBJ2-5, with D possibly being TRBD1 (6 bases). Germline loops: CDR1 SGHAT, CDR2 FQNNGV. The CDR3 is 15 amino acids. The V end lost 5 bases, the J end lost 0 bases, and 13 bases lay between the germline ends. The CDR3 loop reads CASSADRSYQETQYF. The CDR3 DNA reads TGTGCCAGCAGCGCCGACAGGAGTTACCAAGAGACCCAGTACTTC.

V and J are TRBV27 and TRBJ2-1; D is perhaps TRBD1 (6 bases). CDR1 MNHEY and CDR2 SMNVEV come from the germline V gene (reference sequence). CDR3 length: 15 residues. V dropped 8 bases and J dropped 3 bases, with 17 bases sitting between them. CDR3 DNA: TGTGCCAGCGTACAGGGCAACCAACTCTACAATGAGCAGTTCTTC. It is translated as CASVQGNQLYNEQFF.

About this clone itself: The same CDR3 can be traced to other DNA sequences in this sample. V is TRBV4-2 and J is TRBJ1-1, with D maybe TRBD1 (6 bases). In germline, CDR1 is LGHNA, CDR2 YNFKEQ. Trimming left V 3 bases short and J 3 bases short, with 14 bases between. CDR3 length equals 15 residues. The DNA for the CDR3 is TGTGCCAGCAGCCAGGGGGCAGGATGGGACACTGAAGCTTTCTTT. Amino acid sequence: CASSQGAGWDTEAFF.

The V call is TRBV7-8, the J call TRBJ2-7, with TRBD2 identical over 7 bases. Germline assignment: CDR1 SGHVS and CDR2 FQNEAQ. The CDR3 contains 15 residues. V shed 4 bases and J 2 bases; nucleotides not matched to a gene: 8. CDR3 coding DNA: TGTGCCAGCAGCTCCGCTGGGGGGGGTGCCTACGAGCAGTACTTC. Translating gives CASSSAGGGAYEQYF.

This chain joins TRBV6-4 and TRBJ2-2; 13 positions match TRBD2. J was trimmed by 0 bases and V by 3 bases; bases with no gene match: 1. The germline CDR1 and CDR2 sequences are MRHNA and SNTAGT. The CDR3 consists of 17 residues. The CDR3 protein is CASSETSGGANTGELFF. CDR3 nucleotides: TGTGCCAGCAGTGAAACTAGCGGGGGGGCGAACACCGGGGAGCTGTTTTTT.

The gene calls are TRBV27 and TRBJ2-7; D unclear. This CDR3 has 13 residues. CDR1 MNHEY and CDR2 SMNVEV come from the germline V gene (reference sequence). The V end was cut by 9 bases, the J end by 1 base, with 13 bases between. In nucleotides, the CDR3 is TGTGCCAGTCATGGGCAGCCTTCCTACGAGCAGTACTTC. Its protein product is CASHGQPSYEQYF.

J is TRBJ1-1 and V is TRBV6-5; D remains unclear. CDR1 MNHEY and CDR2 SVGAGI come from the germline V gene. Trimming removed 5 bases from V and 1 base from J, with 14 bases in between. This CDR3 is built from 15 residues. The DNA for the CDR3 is TGTGCCAGCAGTCGAGGGAGGAAAGGGAACACTGAAGCTTTCTTT. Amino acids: CASSRGRKGNTEAFF.

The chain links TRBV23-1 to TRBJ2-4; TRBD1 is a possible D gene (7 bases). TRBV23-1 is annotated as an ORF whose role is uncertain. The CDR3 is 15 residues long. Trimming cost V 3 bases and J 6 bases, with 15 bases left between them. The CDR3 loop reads CASSHSMQGGNIQYF. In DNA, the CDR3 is TGCGCCAGCAGTCATTCGATGCAGGGGGGAAACATTCAGTACTTC.

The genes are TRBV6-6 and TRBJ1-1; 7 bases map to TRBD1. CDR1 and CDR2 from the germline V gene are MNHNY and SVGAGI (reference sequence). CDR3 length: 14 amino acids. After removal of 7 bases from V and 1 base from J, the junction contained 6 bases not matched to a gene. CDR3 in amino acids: CASILGQKNTEAFF. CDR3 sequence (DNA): TGTGCCAGCATATTGGGACAGAAGAACACTGAAGCTTTCTTT.

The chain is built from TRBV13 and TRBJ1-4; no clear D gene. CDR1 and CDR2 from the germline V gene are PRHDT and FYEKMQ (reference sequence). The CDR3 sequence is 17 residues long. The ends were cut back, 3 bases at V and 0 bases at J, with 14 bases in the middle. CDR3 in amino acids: CASSFRKLTPTNEKLFF. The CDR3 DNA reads TGTGCCAGCAGCTTCAGGAAATTAACGCCAACTAATGAAAAACTGTTTTTT.

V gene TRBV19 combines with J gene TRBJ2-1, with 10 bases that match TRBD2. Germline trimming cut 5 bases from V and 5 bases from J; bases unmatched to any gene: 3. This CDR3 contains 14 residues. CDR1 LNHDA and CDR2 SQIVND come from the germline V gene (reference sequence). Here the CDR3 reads CASSFGLADNEQFF. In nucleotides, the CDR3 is TGTGCCAGTAGTTTTGGACTAGCGGACAATGAGCAGTTCTTC.

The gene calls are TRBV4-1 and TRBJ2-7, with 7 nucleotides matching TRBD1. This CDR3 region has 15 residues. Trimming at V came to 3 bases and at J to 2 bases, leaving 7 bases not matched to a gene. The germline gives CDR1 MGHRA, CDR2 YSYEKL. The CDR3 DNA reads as TGCGCCAGCAGCCATCTGACAGGGCAACCCTACGAGCAGTACTTC. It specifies CASSHLTGQPYEQYF.

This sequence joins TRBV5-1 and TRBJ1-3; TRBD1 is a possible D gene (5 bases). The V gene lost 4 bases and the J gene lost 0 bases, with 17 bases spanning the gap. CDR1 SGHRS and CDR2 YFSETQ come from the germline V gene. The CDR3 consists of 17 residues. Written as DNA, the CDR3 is TGCGCCAGCAGCCTGGGGGTCCCCGACTTCTCTGGAAACACCATATATTTT. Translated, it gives CASSLGVPDFSGNTIYF.

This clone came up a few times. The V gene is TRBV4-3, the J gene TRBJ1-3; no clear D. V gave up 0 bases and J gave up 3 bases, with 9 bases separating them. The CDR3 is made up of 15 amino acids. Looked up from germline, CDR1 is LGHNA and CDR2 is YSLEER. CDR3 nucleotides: TGCGCCAGCAGCCAAGACCCTCGGGGTGGAAACACCATATATTTT. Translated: CASSQDPRGGNTIYF.

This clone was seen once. In DNA form, the CDR3 reads TGTGCCAGCAGGGACATAGCCAAAAACATTCAGTACTTC. This codes for CASRDIAKNIQYF. The chain carries TRBV6-1 and TRBJ2-4; tentative D call: TRBD1 (5 bases). Germline V lookup: CDR1 MNHNS, CDR2 SASEGT. The CDR3 covers 13 residues. The ends were cut back, 6 bases at V and 0 bases at J, with 6 bases in the middle.

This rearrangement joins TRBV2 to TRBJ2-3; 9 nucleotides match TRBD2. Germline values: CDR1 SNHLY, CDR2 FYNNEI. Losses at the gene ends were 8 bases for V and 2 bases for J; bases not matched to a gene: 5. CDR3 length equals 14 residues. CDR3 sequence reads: CASERGAVTDTQYF. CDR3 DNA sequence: TGTGCCAGCGAGCGGGGGGCCGTCACAGATACGCAGTATTTT.

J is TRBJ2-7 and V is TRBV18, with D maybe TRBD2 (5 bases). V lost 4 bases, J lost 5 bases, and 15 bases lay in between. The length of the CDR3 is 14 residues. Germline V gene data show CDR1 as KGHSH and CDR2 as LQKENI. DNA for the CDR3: TGTGCCAGCTCACGAAGGACTGCCAGCGACGAGCAGTACTTC. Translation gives CASSRRTASDEQYF.

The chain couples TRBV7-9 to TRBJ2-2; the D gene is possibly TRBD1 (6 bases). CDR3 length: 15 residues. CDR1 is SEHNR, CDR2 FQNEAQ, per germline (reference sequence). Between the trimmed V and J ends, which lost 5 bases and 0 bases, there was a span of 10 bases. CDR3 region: CASSARTANTGELFF. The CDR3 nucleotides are TGTGCCAGCAGCGCCCGGACAGCGAACACCGGGGAGCTGTTTTTT.

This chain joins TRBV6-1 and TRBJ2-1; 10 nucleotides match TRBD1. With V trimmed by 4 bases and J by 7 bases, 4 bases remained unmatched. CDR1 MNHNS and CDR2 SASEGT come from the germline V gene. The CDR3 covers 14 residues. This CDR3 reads CASSAGTGVNEQFF. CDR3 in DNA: TGTGCCAGCAGTGCCGGGACAGGGGTTAATGAGCAGTTCTTC.

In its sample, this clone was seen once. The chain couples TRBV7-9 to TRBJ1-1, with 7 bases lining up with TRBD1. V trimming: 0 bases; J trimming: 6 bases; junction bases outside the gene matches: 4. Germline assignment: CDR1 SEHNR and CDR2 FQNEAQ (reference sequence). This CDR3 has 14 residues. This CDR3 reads CASSLATGWAEAFF. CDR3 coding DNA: TGTGCCAGCAGCTTAGCGACAGGGTGGGCTGAAGCTTTCTTT.

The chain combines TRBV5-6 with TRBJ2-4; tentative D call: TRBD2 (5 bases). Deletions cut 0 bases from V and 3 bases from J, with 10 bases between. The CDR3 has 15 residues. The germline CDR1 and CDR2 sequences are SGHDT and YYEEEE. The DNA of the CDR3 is TGTGCCAGCAGCTTGGTAGAGGGCGTCAAAAACATTCAGTACTTC. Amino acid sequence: CASSLVEGVKNIQYF.

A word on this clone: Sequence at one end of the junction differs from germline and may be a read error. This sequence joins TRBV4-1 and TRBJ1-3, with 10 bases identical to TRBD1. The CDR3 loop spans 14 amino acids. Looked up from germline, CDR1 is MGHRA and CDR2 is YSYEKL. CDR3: CASSPDRGHLCPHF. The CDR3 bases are TGCGCCAGCAGCCCTGACAGGGGGCATCTTTGCCCCCATTTT.

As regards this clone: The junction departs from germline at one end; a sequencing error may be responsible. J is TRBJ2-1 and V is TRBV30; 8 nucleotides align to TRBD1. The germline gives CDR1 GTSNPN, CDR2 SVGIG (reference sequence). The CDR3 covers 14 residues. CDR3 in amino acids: CAWSAPTPTGEQLF. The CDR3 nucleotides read TGTGCCTGGAGTGCCCCGACCCCGACAGGGGAGCAGCTCTTC.

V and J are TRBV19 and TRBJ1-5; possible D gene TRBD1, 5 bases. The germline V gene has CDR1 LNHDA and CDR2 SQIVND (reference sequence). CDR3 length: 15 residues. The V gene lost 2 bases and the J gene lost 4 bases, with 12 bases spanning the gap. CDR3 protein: CASSISQGLNQPQHF. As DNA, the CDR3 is TGTGCCAGTAGTATAAGTCAGGGCCTTAATCAGCCCCAGCATTTT.